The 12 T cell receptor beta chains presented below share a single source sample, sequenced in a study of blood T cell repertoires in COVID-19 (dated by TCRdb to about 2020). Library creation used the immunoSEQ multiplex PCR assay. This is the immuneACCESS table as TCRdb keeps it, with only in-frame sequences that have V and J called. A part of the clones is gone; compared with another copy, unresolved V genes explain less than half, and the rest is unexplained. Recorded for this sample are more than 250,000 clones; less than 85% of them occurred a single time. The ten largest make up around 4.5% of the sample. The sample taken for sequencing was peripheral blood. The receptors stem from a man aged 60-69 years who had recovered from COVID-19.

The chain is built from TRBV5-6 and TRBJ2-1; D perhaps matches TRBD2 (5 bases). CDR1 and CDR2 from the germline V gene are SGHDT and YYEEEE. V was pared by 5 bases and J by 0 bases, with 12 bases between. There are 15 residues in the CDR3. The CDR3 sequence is CASSSKRPSYNEQFF. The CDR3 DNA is TGTGCCAGCAGTTCAAAGCGGCCCTCCTACAATGAGCAGTTCTTC.

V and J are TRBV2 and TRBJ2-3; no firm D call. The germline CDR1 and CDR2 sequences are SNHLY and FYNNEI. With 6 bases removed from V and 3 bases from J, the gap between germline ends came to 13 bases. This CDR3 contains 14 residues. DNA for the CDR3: TGTGCCAGCAGGGGCATGTATGGAACAGATACGCAGTATTTT. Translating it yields CASRGMYGTDTQYF. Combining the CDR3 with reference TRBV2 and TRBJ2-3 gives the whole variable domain EPEVTQTPSHQVTQMGQEVILRCVPISNHLYFYWYRQILGQKVEFLVSFYNNEISEKSEIFDDQFSVERPDGSNFTLKIRSTKLEDSAMYFCASRGMYGTDTQYFGPGTRLTVL.

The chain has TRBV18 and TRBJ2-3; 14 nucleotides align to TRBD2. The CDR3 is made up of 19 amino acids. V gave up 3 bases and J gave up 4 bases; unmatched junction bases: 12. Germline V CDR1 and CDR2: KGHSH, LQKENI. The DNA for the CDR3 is TGTGCCAGCTCACCGGGACTAGCGGGAGCCATGAGGGCGGCAGATACGCAGTATTTT. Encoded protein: CASSPGLAGAMRAADTQYF. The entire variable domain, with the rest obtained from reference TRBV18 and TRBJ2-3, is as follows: NAGVMQNPRHLVRRRGQEARLRCSPMKGHSHVYWYRQLPEEGLKFMVYLQKENIIDESGMPKERFSAEFPKEGPSILRIQQVVRGDSAAYFCASSPGLAGAMRAADTQYFGPGTRLTVL.

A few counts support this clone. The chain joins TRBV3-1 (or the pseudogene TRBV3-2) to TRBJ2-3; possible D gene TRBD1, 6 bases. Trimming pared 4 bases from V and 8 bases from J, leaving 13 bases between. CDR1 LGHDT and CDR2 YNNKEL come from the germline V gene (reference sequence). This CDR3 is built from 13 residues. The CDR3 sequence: CASSPQIGGTQYF. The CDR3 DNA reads TGTGCCAGCAGCCCCCAGATAGGGGGTACGCAGTATTTT.

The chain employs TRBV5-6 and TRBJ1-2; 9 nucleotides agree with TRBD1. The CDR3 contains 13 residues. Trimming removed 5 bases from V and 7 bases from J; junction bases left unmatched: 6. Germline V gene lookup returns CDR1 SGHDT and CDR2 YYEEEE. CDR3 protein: CASSSGQGFGYTF. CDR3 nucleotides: TGTGCCAGCAGTTCCGGACAGGGGTTTGGCTACACCTTC.

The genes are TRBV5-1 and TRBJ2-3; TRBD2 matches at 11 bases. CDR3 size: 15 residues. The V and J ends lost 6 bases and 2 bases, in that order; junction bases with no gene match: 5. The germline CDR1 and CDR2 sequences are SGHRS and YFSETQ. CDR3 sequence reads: CASKLAGVVTDTQYF. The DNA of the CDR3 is TGCGCCAGCAAACTAGCGGGGGTTGTCACAGATACGCAGTATTTT.

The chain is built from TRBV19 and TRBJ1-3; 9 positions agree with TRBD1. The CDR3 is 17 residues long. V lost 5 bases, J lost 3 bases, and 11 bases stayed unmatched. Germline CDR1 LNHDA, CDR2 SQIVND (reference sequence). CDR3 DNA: TGTGCCAGTAGTCCGACGACAGGGGGTTATGTTGGAAACACCATATATTTT. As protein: CASSPTTGGYVGNTIYF.

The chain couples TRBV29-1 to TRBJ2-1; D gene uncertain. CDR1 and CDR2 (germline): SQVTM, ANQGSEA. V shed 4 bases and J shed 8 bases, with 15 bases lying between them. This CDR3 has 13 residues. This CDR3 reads CSVGPQEAYEQFF. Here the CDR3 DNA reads TGCAGCGTTGGGCCCCAGGAAGCCTATGAGCAGTTCTTC.

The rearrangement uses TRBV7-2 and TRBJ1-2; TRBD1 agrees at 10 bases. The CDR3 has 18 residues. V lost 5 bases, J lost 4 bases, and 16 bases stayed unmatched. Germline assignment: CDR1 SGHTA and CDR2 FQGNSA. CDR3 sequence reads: CASSPGTGVLSGGYGYTF. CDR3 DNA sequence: TGTGCCAGCAGCCCAGGGACAGGGGTCCTTTCAGGGGGCTATGGCTACACCTTC.

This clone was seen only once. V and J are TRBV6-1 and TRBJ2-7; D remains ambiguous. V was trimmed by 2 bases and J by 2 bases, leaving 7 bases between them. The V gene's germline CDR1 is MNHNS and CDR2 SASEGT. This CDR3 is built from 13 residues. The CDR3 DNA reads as TGTGCCAGCAGTGAACTAGGAGCCTACGAGCAGTACTTC. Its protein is CASSELGAYEQYF.

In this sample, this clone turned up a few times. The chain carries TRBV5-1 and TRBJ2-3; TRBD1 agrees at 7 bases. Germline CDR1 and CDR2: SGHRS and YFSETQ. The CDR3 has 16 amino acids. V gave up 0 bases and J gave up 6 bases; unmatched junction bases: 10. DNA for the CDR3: TGCGCCAGCAGCTTGGCCCAACCCGCACAGGGGGATACGCAGTATTTT. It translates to CASSLAQPAQGDTQYF.

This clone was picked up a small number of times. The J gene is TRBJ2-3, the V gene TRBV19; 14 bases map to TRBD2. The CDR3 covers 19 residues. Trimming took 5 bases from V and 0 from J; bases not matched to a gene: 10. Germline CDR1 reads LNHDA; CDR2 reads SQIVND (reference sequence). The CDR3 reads CASSPGTSGGRFSTDTQYF. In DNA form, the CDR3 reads TGTGCCAGTAGTCCAGGGACTAGCGGGGGTCGGTTTAGCACAGATACGCAGTATTTT.